This T cell receptor beta chain was recorded in a study of cytomegalovirus exposure and HLA in healthy donors. Findings of the study overall: The productive fraction for most TCR beta V segments was about 90% or about 30% in an earlier analysis.

Germline values: CDR1 SGHAT, CDR2 FQNNGV. V lost 1 base and J lost 7, with 14 bases in between. This CDR3 has 14 residues. Of note for this clone: Its specificity is unknown.

13 Jbeta primers and 60 Vbeta primers were used for the PCR. TCRdb's table, derived via immunoSEQ multiplex PCR, lists solely in-frame clones and lacks some. The sample lists about 160,000 clones; 70% to 80% were seen once. The sequence was collected from a woman aged 45-59 years in good health and CMV-seronegative. The chain is built from TRBV11-2 and TRBJ2-7; weak D call: TRBD2 (6 bases). The sequenced sample consisted of PBMCs. The CDR3 DNA reads TGTGCCAGCAGCTTAGTGAACGTCGGAGGGGAGCAGTACTTC. Translating it yields CASSLVNVGGEQYF.